The rows below give T cell receptor beta chains drawn from one sample of a study of blood T cells in healthy people across ages. TCRdb ran MiXCR on the 5' RACE reads and lists one entry per CDR3 protein. The sample has around 800,000 distinct CDR3 sequences; about 59% are singletons. Input material: blood. The receptors here all came from a man aged 25 to 40 in good health. Each CDR3 is given with its conserved first and last residue.

CASSPVGGPQHF | TRBJ1-5 | TRBV5-5
CGVEGQMANVLTF | TRBJ2-6 | TRBV29-1
CATSDLEGVNEQFF | TRBJ2-1 | TRBV24-1
CASSQTSGVYNEQYF | TRBJ2-7 | TRBV4-2
CASSLSSRRETQYF | TRBJ2-5 | TRBV5-1
CASSAGTGDTDTQYF | TRBJ2-3 | TRBV7-2
CASSLTGTLYEQYF | . | TRBV5-1
CASSLQIGVDTQYF | TRBJ2-3 | TRBV7-6
CASSDPRGESYNEQFF | TRBJ2-1 | TRBV3-1
CASSFTGGEQPQHF | TRBJ1-5 | TRBV7-9
CSARDLTGAGPYEQYF | TRBJ2-7 | TRBV20-1
CASSLGQTSIQYF | TRBJ2-4 | TRBV7-9
CASSLSGGAADTQYF | TRBJ2-3 | TRBV6-5
CASSLFNRAGVTGEQFF | TRBJ2-1 | TRBV28
CASSFGGGTNYEQYF | TRBJ2-7 | TRBV7-9
CASMGSSTDTQYF | TRBJ2-3 | TRBV9
CASSEAGQGKGEQYF | TRBJ2-7 | TRBV9